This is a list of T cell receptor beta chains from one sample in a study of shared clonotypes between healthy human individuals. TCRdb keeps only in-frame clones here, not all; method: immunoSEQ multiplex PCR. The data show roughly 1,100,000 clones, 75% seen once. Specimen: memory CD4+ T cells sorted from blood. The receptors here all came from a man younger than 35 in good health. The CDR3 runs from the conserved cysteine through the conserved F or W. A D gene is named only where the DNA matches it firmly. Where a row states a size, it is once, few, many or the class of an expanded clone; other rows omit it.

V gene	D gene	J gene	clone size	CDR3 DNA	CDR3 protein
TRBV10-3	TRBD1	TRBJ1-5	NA	TGTGCCATCAGTAAGACAGGGCTCCCCAATCAGCCCCAGCATTTT	CAISKTGLPNQPQHF
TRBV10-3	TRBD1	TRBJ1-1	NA	TGTGCCATCAGTAGAGACAGGGGAAACACTGAAGCTTTCTTT	CAISRDRGNTEAFF
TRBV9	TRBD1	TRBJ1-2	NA	TGTGCCAGCAGCCCCTTGGGTCAGGGGGTCCCCTATGGCTACACCTTC	CASSPLGQGVPYGYTF
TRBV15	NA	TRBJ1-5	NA	TGTGCCACCAGCAGAGGGCAGGCAAATCAGCCCCAGCATTTT	CATSRGQANQPQHF
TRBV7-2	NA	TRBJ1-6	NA	TGTGCCAGCAGCCCCACTCCTAATTCACCCCTCCACTTT	CASSPTPNSPLHF
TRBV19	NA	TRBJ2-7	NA	TGTGCCAGTAGTATAGGACCCGGGACCTCCTCCTACGAGCAGTACTTC	CASSIGPGTSSYEQYF
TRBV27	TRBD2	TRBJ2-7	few	TGTGCCACCGCACAGGTAGCGGGGGGGCAAGGCGAGCAGTACTTC	CATAQVAGGQGEQYF
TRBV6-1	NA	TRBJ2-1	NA	TGTGCCAGCAGTGAAGCTGCGGTGGGTGAGCAGTTCTTC	CASSEAAVGEQFF
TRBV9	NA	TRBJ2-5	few	TGTGCCAGCAGCCCTGGACAGTTCCAAGAGACCCAGTACTTC	CASSPGQFQETQYF
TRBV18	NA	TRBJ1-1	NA	TGTGCCAGCTCATCTTGGACGGTGAACACTGAAGCTTTCTTT	CASSSWTVNTEAFF
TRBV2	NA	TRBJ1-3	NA	TGTGCCAGCAGTGCCCTAGGGTCGGGAAACACCATATATTTT	CASSALGSGNTIYF
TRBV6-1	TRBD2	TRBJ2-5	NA	TGTGCCAGCAGAAAACTAGCGGGGGTCCAAGAGACCCAGTACTTC	CASRKLAGVQETQYF
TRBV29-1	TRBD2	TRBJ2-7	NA	TGCAGCGTCGGAAACGCGGGGGGCGAGCAGTACTTC	CSVGNAGGEQYF
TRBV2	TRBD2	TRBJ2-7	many	TGTGCCAGCGGCGGACTAGCGGCGTCCTACGAGCAGTACTTC	CASGGLAASYEQYF
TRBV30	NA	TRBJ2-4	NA	TGTGCCTGGAGTGTTCAGGGTGTGGAAAACATTCAGTACTTC	CAWSVQGVENIQYF